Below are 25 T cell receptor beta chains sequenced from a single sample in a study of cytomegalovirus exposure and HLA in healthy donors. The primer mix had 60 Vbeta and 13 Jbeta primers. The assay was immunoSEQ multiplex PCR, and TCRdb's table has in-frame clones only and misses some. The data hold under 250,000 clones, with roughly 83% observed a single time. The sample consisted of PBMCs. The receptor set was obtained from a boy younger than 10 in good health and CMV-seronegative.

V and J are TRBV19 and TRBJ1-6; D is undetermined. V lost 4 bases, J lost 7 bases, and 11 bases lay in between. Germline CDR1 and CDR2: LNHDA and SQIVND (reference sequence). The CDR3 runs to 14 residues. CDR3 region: CASSTPGRNSPLHF. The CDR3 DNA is TGTGCCAGTAGTACCCCGGGAAGGAATTCACCCCTCCACTTT.

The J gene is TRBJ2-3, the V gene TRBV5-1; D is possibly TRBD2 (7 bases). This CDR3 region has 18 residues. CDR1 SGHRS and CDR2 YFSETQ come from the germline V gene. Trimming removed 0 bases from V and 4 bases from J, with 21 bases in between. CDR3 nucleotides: TGCGCCAGCAGCTTGGTTGGGTCTTCGGCGGGGGCTGCAGATACGCAGTATTTT. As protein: CASSLVGSSAGAADTQYF.

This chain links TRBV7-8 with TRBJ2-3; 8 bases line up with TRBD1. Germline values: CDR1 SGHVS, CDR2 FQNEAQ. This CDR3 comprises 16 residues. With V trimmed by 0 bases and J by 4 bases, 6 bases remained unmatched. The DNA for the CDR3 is TGTGCCAGCAGCTTAGCGCGGACAGGGTTGGCAGATACGCAGTATTTT. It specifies CASSLARTGLADTQYF.

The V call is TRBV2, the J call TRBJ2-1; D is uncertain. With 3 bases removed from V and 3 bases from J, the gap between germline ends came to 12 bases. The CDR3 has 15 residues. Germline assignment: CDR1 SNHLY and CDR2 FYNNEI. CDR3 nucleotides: TGTGCCAGCAGTGACTGGCGGCGGATCTACAATGAGCAGTTCTTC. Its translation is CASSDWRRIYNEQFF.

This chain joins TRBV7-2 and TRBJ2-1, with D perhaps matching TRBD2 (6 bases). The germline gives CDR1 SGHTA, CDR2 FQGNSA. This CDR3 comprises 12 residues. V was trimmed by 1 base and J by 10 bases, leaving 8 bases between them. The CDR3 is CASSLETSEQFF. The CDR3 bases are TGTGCCAGCAGCTTAGAAACTAGCGAGCAGTTCTTC.

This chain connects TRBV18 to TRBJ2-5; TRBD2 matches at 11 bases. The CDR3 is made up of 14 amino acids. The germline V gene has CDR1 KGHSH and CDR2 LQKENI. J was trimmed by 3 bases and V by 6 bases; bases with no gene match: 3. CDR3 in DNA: TGTGCCAGCTCGCAGGGACTAGCGGAAGAGACCCAGTACTTC. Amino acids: CASSQGLAEETQYF.

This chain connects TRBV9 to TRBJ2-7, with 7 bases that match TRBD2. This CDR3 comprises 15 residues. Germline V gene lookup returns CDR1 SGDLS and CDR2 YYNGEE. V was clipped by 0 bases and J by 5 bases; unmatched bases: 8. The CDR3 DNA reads TGTGCCAGCAGCGTAGATCCGGGAGGTCAAGACGAGCAGTACTTC. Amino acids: CASSVDPGGQDEQYF.

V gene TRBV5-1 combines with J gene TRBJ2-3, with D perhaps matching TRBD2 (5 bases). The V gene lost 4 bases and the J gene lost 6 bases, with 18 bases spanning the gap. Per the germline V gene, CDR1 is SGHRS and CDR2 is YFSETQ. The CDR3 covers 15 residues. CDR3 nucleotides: TGCGCCAGCAGCGCGGGCGTTCCGAACACGGATACGCAGTATTTT. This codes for CASSAGVPNTDTQYF.

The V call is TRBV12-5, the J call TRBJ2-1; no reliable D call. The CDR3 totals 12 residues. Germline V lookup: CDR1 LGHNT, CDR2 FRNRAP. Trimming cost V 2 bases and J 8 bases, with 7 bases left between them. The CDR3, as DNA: TGTGCTAGTGGTTTGATCCCCGATGAGCAGTTCTTC. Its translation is CASGLIPDEQFF.

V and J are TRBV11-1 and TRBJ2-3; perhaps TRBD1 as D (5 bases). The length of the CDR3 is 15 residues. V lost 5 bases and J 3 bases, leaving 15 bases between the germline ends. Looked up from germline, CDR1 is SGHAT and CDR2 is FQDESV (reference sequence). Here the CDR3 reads CASSLNSGWTDTQYF. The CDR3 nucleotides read TGTGCCAGCAGCCTGAACTCAGGGTGGACAGATACGCAGTATTTT. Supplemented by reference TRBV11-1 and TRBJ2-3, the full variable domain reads EAEVAQSPRYKITEKSQAVAFWCDPISGHATLYWYRQILGQGPELLVQFQDESVVDDSQLPKDRFSAERLKGVDSTLKIQPAELGDSAMYLCASSLNSGWTDTQYFGPGTRLTVL.

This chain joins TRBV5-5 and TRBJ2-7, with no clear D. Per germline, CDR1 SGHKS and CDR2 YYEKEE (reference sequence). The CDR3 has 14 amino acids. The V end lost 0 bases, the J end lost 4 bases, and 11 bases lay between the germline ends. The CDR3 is CASSLGWASYEQYF. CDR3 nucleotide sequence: TGTGCCAGCAGCTTGGGTTGGGCCAGTTACGAGCAGTACTTC.

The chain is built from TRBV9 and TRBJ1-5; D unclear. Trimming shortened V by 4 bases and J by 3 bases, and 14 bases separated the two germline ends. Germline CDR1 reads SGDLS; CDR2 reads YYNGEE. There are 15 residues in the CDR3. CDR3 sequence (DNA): TGTGCCAGCAGCCCCACCCCCGCGCACAATCAGCCCCAGCATTTT. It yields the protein CASSPTPAHNQPQHF.

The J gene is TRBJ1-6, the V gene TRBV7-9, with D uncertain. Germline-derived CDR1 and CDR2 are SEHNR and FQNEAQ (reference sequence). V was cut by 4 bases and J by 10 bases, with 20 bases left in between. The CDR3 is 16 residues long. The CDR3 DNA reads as TGTGCCAGCAGCTCGGCGGCCTCGGGGTCAAACTCACCCCTCCACTTT. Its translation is CASSSAASGSNSPLHF.

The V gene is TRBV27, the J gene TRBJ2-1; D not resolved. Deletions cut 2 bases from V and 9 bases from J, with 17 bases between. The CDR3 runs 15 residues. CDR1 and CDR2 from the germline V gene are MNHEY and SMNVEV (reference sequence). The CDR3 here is CASSLLAPAVSEQFF. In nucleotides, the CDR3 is TGTGCCAGCAGTTTACTTGCCCCCGCGGTTAGTGAGCAGTTCTTC.

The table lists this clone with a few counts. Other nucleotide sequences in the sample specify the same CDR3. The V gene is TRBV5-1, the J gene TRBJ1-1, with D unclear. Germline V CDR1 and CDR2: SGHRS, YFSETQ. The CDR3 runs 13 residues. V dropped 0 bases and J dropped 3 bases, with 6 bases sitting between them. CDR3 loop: CASSLDRDTEAFF. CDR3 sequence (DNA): TGCGCCAGCAGCTTGGACAGAGACACTGAAGCTTTCTTT. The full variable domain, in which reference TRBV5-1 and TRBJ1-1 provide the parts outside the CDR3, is KAGVTQTPRYLIKTRGQQVTLSCSPISGHRSVSWYQQTPGQGLQFLFEYFSETQRNKGNFPGRFSGRQFSNSRSEMNVSTLELGDSALYLCASSLDRDTEAFFGQGTRLTVV.

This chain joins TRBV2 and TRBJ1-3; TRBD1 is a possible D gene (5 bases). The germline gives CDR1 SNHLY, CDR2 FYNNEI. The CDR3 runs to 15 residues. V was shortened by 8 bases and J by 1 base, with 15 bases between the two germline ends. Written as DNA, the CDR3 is TGTGCCAGCTCCCCGACAGAAAATTCTGGAAACACCATATATTTT. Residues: CASSPTENSGNTIYF.

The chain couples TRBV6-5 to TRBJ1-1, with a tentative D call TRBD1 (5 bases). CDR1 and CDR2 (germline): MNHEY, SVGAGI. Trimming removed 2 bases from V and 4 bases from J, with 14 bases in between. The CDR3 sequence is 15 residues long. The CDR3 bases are TGTGCCAGCAGTTACGGGGATCAGGGTGGCACTGAAGCTTTCTTT. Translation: CASSYGDQGGTEAFF.

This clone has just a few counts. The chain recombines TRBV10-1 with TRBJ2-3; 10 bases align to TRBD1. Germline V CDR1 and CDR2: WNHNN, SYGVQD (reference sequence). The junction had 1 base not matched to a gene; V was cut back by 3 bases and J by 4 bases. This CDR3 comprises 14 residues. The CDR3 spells CASSEGQGADTQYF. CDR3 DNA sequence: TGCGCCAGCAGTGAAGGACAGGGGGCAGATACGCAGTATTTT.

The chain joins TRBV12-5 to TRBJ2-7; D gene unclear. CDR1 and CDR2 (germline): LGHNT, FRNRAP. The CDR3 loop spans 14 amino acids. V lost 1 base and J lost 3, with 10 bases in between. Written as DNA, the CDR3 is TGTGCTAGTGGTTTGGGACTTACAATCTACGAGCAGTACTTC. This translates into CASGLGLTIYEQYF.

The CDR3 DNA sequence: TGTGCCAGCACCCCGTCGAGGGGAGGGACAGATACGCAGTATTTT. Encoded protein: CASTPSRGGTDTQYF. This chain connects TRBV11-2 to TRBJ2-3; 7 positions match TRBD2. CDR1 is SGHAT and CDR2 is FQNNGV in the germline V gene. This CDR3 has 15 amino acids. V shed 7 bases and J 3 bases; nucleotides not matched to a gene: 10.

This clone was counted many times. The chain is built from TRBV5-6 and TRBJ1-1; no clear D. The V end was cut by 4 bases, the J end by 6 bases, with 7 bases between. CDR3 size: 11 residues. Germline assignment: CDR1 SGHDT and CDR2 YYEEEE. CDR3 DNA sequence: TGTGCCAGCAGCCTCCGTTCTGAAGCTTTCTTT. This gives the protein CASSLRSEAFF.

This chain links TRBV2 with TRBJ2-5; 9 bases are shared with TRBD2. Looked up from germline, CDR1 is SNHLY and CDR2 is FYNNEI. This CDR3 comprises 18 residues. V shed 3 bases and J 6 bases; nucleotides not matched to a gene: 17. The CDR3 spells CASSDLLAGLGAHKTQYF. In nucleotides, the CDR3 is TGTGCCAGCAGTGATTTGCTAGCGGGGCTTGGAGCCCACAAGACCCAGTACTTC. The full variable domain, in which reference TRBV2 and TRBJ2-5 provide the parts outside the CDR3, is EPEVTQTPSHQVTQMGQEVILRCVPISNHLYFYWYRQILGQKVEFLVSFYNNEISEKSEIFDDQFSVERPDGSNFTLKIRSTKLEDSAMYFCASSDLLAGLGAHKTQYFGPGTRLLVL.

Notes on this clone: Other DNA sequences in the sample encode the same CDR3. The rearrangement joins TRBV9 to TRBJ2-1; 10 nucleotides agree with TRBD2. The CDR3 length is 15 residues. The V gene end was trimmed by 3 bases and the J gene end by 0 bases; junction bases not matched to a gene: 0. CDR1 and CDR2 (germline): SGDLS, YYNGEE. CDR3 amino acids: CASSASGSSYNEQFF. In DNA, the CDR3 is TGTGCCAGCAGCGCTAGCGGGAGCTCCTACAATGAGCAGTTCTTC.

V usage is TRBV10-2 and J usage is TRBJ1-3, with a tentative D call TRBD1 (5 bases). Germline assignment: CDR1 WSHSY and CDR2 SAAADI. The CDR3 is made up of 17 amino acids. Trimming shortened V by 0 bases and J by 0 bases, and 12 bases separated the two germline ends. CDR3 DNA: TGCGCCAGCAGTGAGTCAGGGGCTGACAACTCTGGAAACACCATATATTTT. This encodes CASSESGADNSGNTIYF.

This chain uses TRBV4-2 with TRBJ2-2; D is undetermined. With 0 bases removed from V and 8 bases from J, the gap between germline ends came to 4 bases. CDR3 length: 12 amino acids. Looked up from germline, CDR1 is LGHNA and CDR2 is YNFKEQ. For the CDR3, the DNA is TGTGCCAGCAGCCAAGACGTAGGGGAGCTGTTTTTT. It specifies CASSQDVGELFF.